This entry lists 28 T cell receptor beta chains sequenced from one sample in a study of CD8 T cells in ankylosing spondylitis. TCRdb processed the 5' RACE reads anew with MiXCR; each CDR3 protein has one entry. The sample has about 8,600 distinct CDR3 sequences, under 5% seen once. Sequencing was carried out using blood, either unsorted or a sorted T cell fraction (not recorded which). These receptor sequences come from a female donor with ankylosing spondylitis or in good health (not recorded which).

This clonotype has a count of ten or more. This chain connects TRBV9 to TRBJ2-2; D is possibly TRBD1 or TRBD2 (5 bases each). With 0 bases removed from V and 3 bases from J, the gap between germline ends came to 12 bases. Germline loops: CDR1 SGDLS, CDR2 YYNGEE. The CDR3 extends over 16 amino acids. Here the CDR3 DNA reads TGTGCCAGCAGCGTAGGTGACAGCGGCTACACCGGGGAGCTGTTTTTT. Protein sequence: CASSVGDSGYTGELFF.

This clonotype occurred many times. The chain links TRBV9 to TRBJ2-3; perhaps TRBD2 as D (5 bases). The CDR3 consists of 15 residues. Germline lookup yields CDR1 SGDLS and CDR2 YYNGEE. Trimming left V 0 bases short and J 4 bases short, with 12 bases between. CDR3 loop: CASSVAGFWADTQYF. As DNA, the CDR3 is TGTGCCAGCAGCGTAGCGGGGTTCTGGGCAGATACGCAGTATTTT.

By its share, this clonotype is medium-sized (0.01 to 0.1%). The V gene is TRBV9, the J gene TRBJ1-1; the D gene is possibly TRBD1 (5 bases). V was pared by 4 bases and J by 4 bases, with 14 bases between. This CDR3 region has 14 residues. CDR1 is SGDLS, CDR2 YYNGEE, per germline. The CDR3: CASSPGYWVTEAFF. Written as DNA, the CDR3 is TGTGCCAGCAGCCCAGGGTATTGGGTCACTGAAGCTTTCTTT. Complete variable domain (other parts from reference TRBV9 and TRBJ1-1): DSGVTQTPKHLITATGQRVTLRCSPRSGDLSVYWYQQSLDQGLQFLIQYYNGEERAKGNILERFSAQQFPDLHSELNLSSLELGDSALYFCASSPGYWVTEAFFGQGTRLTVV.

This clonotype was seen at least ten times. The genes are TRBV9 and TRBJ1-1; tentatively, D is TRBD1 (5 bases). Germline lookup yields CDR1 SGDLS and CDR2 YYNGEE. CDR3 length equals 15 residues. V lost 4 bases and J 0 bases, leaving 13 bases between the germline ends. For the CDR3, the DNA is TGTGCCAGCAGCCCGCTGACAGCTATGAACACTGAAGCTTTCTTT. Its translation: CASSPLTAMNTEAFF.

This clonotype has at least ten counts. J is TRBJ2-7 and V is TRBV9, with D perhaps TRBD1 (6 bases). Germline V CDR1 and CDR2: SGDLS, YYNGEE. The CDR3 contains 13 residues. The V end was cut by 2 bases, the J end by 3 bases, with 9 bases between. CDR3 region: CASSVGTSYEQYF. As DNA, the CDR3 is TGTGCCAGCAGCGTCGGGACAAGCTACGAGCAGTACTTC.

Within the sample, this clonotype is medium-sized (0.01 to 0.1%). The V and J genes are TRBV9 and TRBJ2-3, with 7 nucleotides matching TRBD2. CDR3 length equals 17 residues. V dropped 0 bases and J dropped 3; count of bases not matched to a gene: 10. Germline V CDR1 and CDR2: SGDLS, YYNGEE. In DNA form, the CDR3 reads TGTGCCAGCAGCGTAGCCGGGGCTAGCGGAATAACAGATACGCAGTATTTT. Translated, it gives CASSVAGASGITDTQYF.

V and J are TRBV9 and TRBJ2-3; 7 bases align to TRBD1. CDR1 SGDLS and CDR2 YYNGEE come from the germline V gene. V shed 4 bases and J 2 bases; nucleotides not matched to a gene: 4. The CDR3 is made up of 14 amino acids. CDR3 nucleotide sequence: TGTGCCAGCAGCATCGGGACAGTCACAGATACGCAGTATTTT. Its protein product is CASSIGTVTDTQYF.

This clonotype showed up many times. V usage is TRBV9 and J usage is TRBJ2-3; D is possibly TRBD2 (7 bases). Germline CDR1 is SGDLS and CDR2 is YYNGEE. Trimming took 4 bases from V and 8 from J, leaving 17 bases between them. This CDR3 has 14 amino acids. CDR3: CASSPRAGGPTQYF. Here the CDR3 DNA reads TGTGCCAGCAGCCCTCGAGCCGGGGGGCCTACGCAGTATTTT.

Turning to this clonotype: The limits of the CDR3 on the DNA are not certain, so only TCRdb's listed CDR3 is given. The chain recombines TRBV9 with TRBJ2-3; the table names TRBD1, a call not compared with the DNA. The CDR3 is 14 amino acids long, termini counted. Germline assignment: CDR1 SGDLS and CDR2 YYNGEE. CDR3 loop: CAISVGGGTDTQNF.

In its sample, this clonotype is medium-sized. The DNA for the CDR3 is TGTGCCAGCAGCGTAGGGGACACTTCGAACACTGAAGCTTTCTTT. Translated, it gives CASSVGDTSNTEAFF. The V and J genes are TRBV9 and TRBJ1-1, with D perhaps matching TRBD1 (6 bases). CDR1 and CDR2 (germline): SGDLS, YYNGEE. The CDR3 length is 15 residues. Trimming removed 0 bases at V and 1 base at J, with 10 bases between.

This clonotype was detected many times. The V call is TRBV9, the J call TRBJ2-2; 12 bases map to TRBD2. Looked up from germline, CDR1 is SGDLS and CDR2 is YYNGEE. With V trimmed by 0 bases and J by 0 bases, 6 bases remained unmatched. The CDR3 sequence is 19 residues long. CDR3 protein: CASSVVGLAGGPNTGELFF. Here the CDR3 DNA reads TGTGCCAGCAGCGTAGTCGGGCTAGCGGGGGGGCCGAACACCGGGGAGCTGTTTTTT.

At least ten counts were recorded for this clonotype. CDR3 DNA: TGTGCCAGCAGCGTACCCGGACTAGCGGGCCTTCGCGCAGATACGCAGTATTTT. Amino acids: CASSVPGLAGLRADTQYF. V and J are TRBV9 and TRBJ2-3, with 11 bases matching TRBD2. J was trimmed by 4 bases and V by 1 base; bases with no gene match: 11. Looked up from germline, CDR1 is SGDLS and CDR2 is YYNGEE. This CDR3 is 18 amino acids long.

This clonotype is a singleton in its sample. Because it lacks the conserved phenylalanine or tryptophan at the end, this CDR3 is likely a read error. The chain links TRBV9 to TRBJ1-6; tentative D call: TRBD1 (5 bases). The V end lost 0 bases, the J end lost 9 bases, and 13 bases lay between the germline ends. Germline V gene data show CDR1 as SGDLS and CDR2 as YYNGEE. This CDR3 is built from 15 residues. The DNA for the CDR3 is TGTGCCAGCAGCGTAGCTGGACGGGGACCTTCACCCCTCCACCTT. Translated: CASSVAGRGPSPLHL.

The table lists this clonotype with many counts. The J gene is TRBJ2-1, the V gene TRBV9; a weak D match, TRBD2 (5 bases). The CDR3 length is 16 residues. V lost 4 bases to trimming and J lost 0 bases, with 14 bases between them. Germline V gives CDR1 SGDLS, CDR2 YYNGEE. In DNA form, the CDR3 reads TGTGCCAGCAGCCCAAGGACTGGTAGCTCCTACAATGAGCAGTTCTTC. Its translation is CASSPRTGSSYNEQFF.

The table lists this clonotype with many counts. CDR3 in DNA: TGTGCCAGCAGCGCTCTTAAAGTTGGGCATACGAACACCGGGGAGCTGTTTTTT. Translating it yields CASSALKVGHTNTGELFF. The chain uses TRBV9 and TRBJ2-2; D gene ambiguous. The CDR3 loop spans 18 amino acids. CDR1 is SGDLS, CDR2 YYNGEE, per germline. Trimming shortened V by 3 bases and J by 0 bases, and 18 bases separated the two germline ends.

The chain combines TRBV9 with TRBJ1-1; 7 bases match TRBD1. The CDR3 spans 15 residues. V lost 4 bases to trimming and J lost 1 base; unmatched junction nucleotides: 7. CDR1 and CDR2 from the germline V gene are SGDLS and YYNGEE. The CDR3 loop reads CASSSGGRTNTEAFF. The DNA for the CDR3 is TGTGCCAGCAGCTCAGGGGGGAGGACGAACACTGAAGCTTTCTTT.

This clonotype was seen at least ten times. The chain is built from TRBV9 and TRBJ2-1; TRBD1 or TRBD2 may be the D gene (5 bases each). Trimming cost V 0 bases and J 2 bases, with 15 bases left between them. CDR1 SGDLS and CDR2 YYNGEE come from the germline V gene. The CDR3 covers 17 residues. CDR3 nucleotides: TGTGCCAGCAGCGTAGTATCTGGGGGTTCTCCCTACAATGAGCAGTTCTTC. Protein: CASSVVSGGSPYNEQFF. The full variable domain, rest sourced from reference TRBV9 and TRBJ2-1, is DSGVTQTPKHLITATGQRVTLRCSPRSGDLSVYWYQQSLDQGLQFLIQYYNGEERAKGNILERFSAQQFPDLHSELNLSSLELGDSALYFCASSVVSGGSPYNEQFFGPGTRLTVL.

This clonotype was observed at least ten times. This chain joins TRBV9 and TRBJ2-1; 13 bases match TRBD2. Germline V gene lookup returns CDR1 SGDLS and CDR2 YYNGEE. There are 19 residues in the CDR3. Trimming removed 4 bases from V and 0 bases from J; junction bases left unmatched: 10. The CDR3 nucleotides read TGTGCCAGCAGCCCCCCCCCGACTAGCGGGGGGTACTCCTACAATGAGCAGTTCTTC. It codes for CASSPPPTSGGYSYNEQFF.

This clonotype is medium-sized in the sample. The genes are TRBV9 and TRBJ1-2; D is possibly TRBD1 (6 bases). The germline gives CDR1 SGDLS, CDR2 YYNGEE. This CDR3 spans 13 amino acids. The germline V and J ends were trimmed by 3 bases and 8 bases, with 14 bases remaining between them. The CDR3 coding sequence is TGTGCCAGCAGCGGAGGAACAGGGAACGGCTACACCTTC. Translation: CASSGGTGNGYTF.

This clonotype is labeled medium-sized. V usage is TRBV9 and J usage is TRBJ1-1, with D hard to call. This CDR3 contains 13 residues. Germline V gene lookup returns CDR1 SGDLS and CDR2 YYNGEE. V shed 4 bases and J shed 0 bases, with 7 bases lying between them. CDR3 sequence reads: CASSPTLNTEAFF. DNA of the CDR3: TGTGCCAGCAGCCCGACATTGAACACTGAAGCTTTCTTT.

This clonotype was detected ten times or more. The rearrangement joins TRBV9 to TRBJ2-3, with D perhaps matching TRBD2 (5 bases). The V end lost 8 bases, the J end lost 3 bases, and 13 bases lay between the germline ends. The germline V gene encodes CDR1 SGDLS and CDR2 YYNGEE. The CDR3 contains 13 residues. The chain's CDR3 is CASSRGTTDTQYF. The CDR3 DNA is TGTGCCAGTTCTCGGGGAACTACAGATACGCAGTATTTT.

In its sample, this clonotype was seen many times. The chain couples TRBV9 to TRBJ2-7, with D uncertain. V lost 2 bases, J lost 5 bases, and 14 bases lay in between. The germline gives CDR1 SGDLS, CDR2 YYNGEE. This CDR3 is built from 14 residues. DNA for the CDR3: TGTGCCAGCAGCGTGGGTACGGAAGGCCACGAGCAGTACTTC. Its protein product is CASSVGTEGHEQYF.

This clonotype was picked up many times. The genes are TRBV9 and TRBJ1-2; D is possibly TRBD1 (6 bases). V was cut by 0 bases and J by 6 bases, with 15 bases left in between. From germline, CDR1 is SGDLS and CDR2 YYNGEE. This CDR3 region has 15 residues. Written as DNA, the CDR3 is TGTGCCAGCAGCGTAGCTCAGACAGGAGGAAATGGCTACACCTTC. It codes for CASSVAQTGGNGYTF.

Points on this clonotype: An end of the junction does not agree with germline; a read error may underlie this. V and J are TRBV9 and TRBJ1-1; TRBD1 matches at 8 bases. The CDR3 consists of 15 residues. The germline V gene encodes CDR1 SGDLS and CDR2 YYNGEE. DNA for the CDR3: TGTGCCAGCAGCAAAGGAGGGGGACAGGTGGAGGAAGCTTACTTT. Translation gives CASSKGGGQVEEAYF.

By frequency in the sample, this clonotype is medium-sized. The chain couples TRBV9 to TRBJ1-6; a possible D gene is TRBD1 (5 bases). V lost 4 bases and J lost 3, with 14 bases in between. The CDR3 sequence is 16 residues long. The germline CDR1 and CDR2 sequences are SGDLS and YYNGEE. This CDR3 is CASSSPRAGYNSPLHF. In DNA, the CDR3 is TGTGCCAGCAGCTCCCCCAGGGCTGGCTATAATTCACCCCTCCACTTT.

By share, this clonotype ranks as medium-sized (0.01 to 0.1%). The chain carries TRBV9 and TRBJ2-5, with TRBD2 matching over 7 bases. Per germline, CDR1 SGDLS and CDR2 YYNGEE. This CDR3 region has 15 residues. J gave up 3 bases and V 3 bases, and 8 bases lay outside the gene matches. DNA of the CDR3: TGTGCCAGCAGCGGGGGGGACTACCGAGAAGAGACCCAGTACTTC. Its translation: CASSGGDYREETQYF.

In its sample, this clonotype was seen many times. The rearrangement links TRBV9 to TRBJ1-1, with TRBD1 as a possible D gene (6 bases). This CDR3 is built from 15 residues. Trimming cost V 0 bases and J 1 base, with 10 bases left between them. Germline V gene lookup returns CDR1 SGDLS and CDR2 YYNGEE. The CDR3 coding sequence is TGTGCCAGCAGCGTAGGGTGGACAGCGAACACTGAAGCTTTCTTT. Translated, it gives CASSVGWTANTEAFF.

By sample share, this clonotype is medium-sized. The chain is built from TRBV9 and TRBJ1-1; D ambiguous. CDR1 SGDLS and CDR2 YYNGEE come from the germline V gene. The CDR3 has 15 residues. Trimming took 1 base from V and 0 from J, leaving 10 bases between them. CDR3 coding DNA: TGTGCCAGCAGCGTAAAAGCAGATATGAACACTGAAGCTTTCTTT. It translates to CASSVKADMNTEAFF.